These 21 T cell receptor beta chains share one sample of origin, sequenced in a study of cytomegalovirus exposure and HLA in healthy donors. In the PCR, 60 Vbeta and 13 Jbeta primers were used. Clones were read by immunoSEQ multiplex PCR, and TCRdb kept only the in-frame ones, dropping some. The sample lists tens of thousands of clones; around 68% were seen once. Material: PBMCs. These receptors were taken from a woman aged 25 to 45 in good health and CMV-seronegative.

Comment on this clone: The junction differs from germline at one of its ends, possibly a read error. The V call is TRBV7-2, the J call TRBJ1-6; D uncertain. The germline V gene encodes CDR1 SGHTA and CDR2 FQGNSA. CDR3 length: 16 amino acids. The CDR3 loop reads CAISLGPDSYNSPLHF. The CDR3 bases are TGTGCCATCAGCTTAGGGCCAGACTCCTATAATTCACCCCTCCACTTT.

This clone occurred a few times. The CDR3 nucleotides are TGTGCCAGCAGCGGGGGGTCGGGGATCAACGAGCAGTACTTC. The encoded protein is CASSGGSGINEQYF. The chain joins TRBV5-6 to TRBJ2-7, with D possibly matching TRBD2 (6 bases). The CDR3 covers 14 residues. V shed 4 bases and J shed 5 bases, with 16 bases lying between them. CDR1 is SGHDT, CDR2 YYEEEE, per germline.

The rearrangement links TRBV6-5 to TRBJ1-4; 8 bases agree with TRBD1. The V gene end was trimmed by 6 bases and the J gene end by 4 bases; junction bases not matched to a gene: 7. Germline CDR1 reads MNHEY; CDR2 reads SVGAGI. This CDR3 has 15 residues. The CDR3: CASSRQGALNEKLFF. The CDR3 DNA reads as TGTGCCAGCAGCAGGCAGGGGGCGCTTAATGAAAAACTGTTTTTT.

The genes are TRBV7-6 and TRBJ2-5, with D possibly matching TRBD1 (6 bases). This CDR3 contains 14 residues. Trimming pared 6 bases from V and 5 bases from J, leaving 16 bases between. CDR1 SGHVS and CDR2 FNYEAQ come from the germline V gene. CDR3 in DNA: TGTGCCAGCAGTCCCCAGGGGAGAGAGGAGACCCAGTACTTC. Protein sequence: CASSPQGREETQYF.

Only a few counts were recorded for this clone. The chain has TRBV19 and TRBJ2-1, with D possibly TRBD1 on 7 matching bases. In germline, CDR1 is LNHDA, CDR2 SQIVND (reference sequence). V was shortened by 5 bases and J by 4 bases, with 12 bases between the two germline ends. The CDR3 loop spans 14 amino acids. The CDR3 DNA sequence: TGTGCCAGTAGTCGGGCAGGGGGGTACAATGAGCAGTTCTTC. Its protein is CASSRAGGYNEQFF.

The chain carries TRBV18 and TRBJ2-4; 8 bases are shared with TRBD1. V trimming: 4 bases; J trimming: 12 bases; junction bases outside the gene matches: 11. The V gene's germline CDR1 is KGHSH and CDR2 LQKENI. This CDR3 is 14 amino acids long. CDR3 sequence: CASSQGQDLTPQYF. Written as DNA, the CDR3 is TGTGCCAGCTCACAGGGACAGGACCTAACCCCTCAGTACTTC.

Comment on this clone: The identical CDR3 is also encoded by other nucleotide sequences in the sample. This chain's CDR3 is CASSRSSSYNSPLHF. In DNA form, the CDR3 reads TGCGCCAGCAGCAGGAGCAGCTCCTATAATTCACCCCTCCACTTT. The chain uses TRBV5-1 and TRBJ1-6; no clear D. Trimming took off 4 bases at V and 0 bases at J, with 8 bases between the two ends. Per germline, CDR1 SGHRS and CDR2 YFSETQ. The CDR3 has 15 residues.

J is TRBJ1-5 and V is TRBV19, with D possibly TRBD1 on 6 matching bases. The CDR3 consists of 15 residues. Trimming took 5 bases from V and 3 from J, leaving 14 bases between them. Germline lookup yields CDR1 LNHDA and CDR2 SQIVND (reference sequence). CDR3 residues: CASSVQGLDNQPQHF. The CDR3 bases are TGTGCCAGTAGTGTACAGGGCCTAGACAATCAGCCCCAGCATTTT.

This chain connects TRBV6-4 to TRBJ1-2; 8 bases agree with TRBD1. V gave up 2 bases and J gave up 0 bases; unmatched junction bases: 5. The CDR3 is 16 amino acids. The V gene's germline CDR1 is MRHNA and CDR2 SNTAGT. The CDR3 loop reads CASSDRGTGSNYGYTF. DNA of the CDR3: TGTGCCAGCAGTGACCGTGGGACAGGATCTAACTATGGCTACACCTTC.

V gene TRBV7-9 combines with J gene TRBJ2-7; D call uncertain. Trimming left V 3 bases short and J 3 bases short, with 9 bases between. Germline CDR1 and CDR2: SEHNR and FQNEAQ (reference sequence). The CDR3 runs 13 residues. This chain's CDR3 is CASSFTPGYEQYF. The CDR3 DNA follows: TGTGCCAGCAGCTTCACACCTGGCTACGAGCAGTACTTC. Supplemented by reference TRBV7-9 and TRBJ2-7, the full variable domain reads DTGVSQNPRHKITKRGQNVTFRCDPISEHNRLYWYRQTLGQGPEFLTYFQNEAQLEKSRLLSDRFSAERPKGSFSTLEIQRTEQGDSAMYLCASSFTPGYEQYFGPGTRLTVT.

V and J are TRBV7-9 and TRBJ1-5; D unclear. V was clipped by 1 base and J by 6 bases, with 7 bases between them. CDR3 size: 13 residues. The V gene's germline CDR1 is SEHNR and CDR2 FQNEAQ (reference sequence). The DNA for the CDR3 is TGTGCCAGCAGCTTAGTCTATGCTCAGCCCCAGCATTTT. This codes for CASSLVYAQPQHF.

The CDR3 protein is CASSELAGGPVYNEQFF. The DNA for the CDR3 is TGTGCCAGCAGTGAGTTAGCGGGGGGGCCGGTCTACAATGAGCAGTTCTTC. This chain links TRBV6-1 with TRBJ2-1, with TRBD2 identical over 11 bases. CDR1 is MNHNS, CDR2 SASEGT, per germline. V was pared by 3 bases and J by 3 bases, with 7 bases of the junction left unmatched. This CDR3 region has 17 residues.

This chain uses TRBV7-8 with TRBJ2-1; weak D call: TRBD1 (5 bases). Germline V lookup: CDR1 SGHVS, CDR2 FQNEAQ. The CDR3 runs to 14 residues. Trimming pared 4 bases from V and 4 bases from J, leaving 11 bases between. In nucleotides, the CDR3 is TGTGCCAGCAGCTCTCAGGACATTTACAATGAGCAGTTCTTC. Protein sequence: CASSSQDIYNEQFF.

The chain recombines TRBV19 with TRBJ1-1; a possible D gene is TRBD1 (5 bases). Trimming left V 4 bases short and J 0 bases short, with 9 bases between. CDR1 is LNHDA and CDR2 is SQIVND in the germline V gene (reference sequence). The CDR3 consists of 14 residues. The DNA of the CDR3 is TGTGCCAGTAGTAGGGGGGGTATGAACACTGAAGCTTTCTTT. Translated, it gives CASSRGGMNTEAFF.

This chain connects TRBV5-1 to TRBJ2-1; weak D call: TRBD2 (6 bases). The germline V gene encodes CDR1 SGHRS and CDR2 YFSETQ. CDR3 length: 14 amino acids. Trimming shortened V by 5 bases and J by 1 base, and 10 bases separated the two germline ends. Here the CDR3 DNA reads TGCGCCAGCAGATCGGGGGAATCCTACAATGAGCAGTTCTTC. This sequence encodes CASRSGESYNEQFF. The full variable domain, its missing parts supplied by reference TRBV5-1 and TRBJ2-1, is KAGVTQTPRYLIKTRGQQVTLSCSPISGHRSVSWYQQTPGQGLQFLFEYFSETQRNKGNFPGRFSGRQFSNSRSEMNVSTLELGDSALYLCASRSGESYNEQFFGPGTRLTVL.

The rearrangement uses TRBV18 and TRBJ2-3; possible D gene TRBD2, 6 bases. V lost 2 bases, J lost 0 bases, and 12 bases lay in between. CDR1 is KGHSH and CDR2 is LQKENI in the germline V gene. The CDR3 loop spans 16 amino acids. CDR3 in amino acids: CASSPGWDWSTDTQYF. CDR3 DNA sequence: TGTGCCAGCTCACCAGGGTGGGACTGGAGCACAGATACGCAGTATTTT.

The CDR3 bases are TGCGCCAGCAGCTCCGGCGGGGGCGGTTTTTACAATGAGCAGTTCTTC. This codes for CASSSGGGGFYNEQFF. The rearrangement links TRBV5-1 to TRBJ2-1; D possibly corresponds to TRBD2 (7 bases). Trimming took off 3 bases at V and 4 bases at J, with 17 bases between the two ends. Germline V CDR1 and CDR2: SGHRS, YFSETQ. The CDR3 length is 16 residues.

The CDR3 DNA sequence: TGTGCCTGGAGTGTACTGGGAGGGGGGTCTGGAAACACCATATATTTT. Protein product: CAWSVLGGGSGNTIYF. The gene calls are TRBV30 and TRBJ1-3; perhaps TRBD1 as D (6 bases). V was clipped by 0 bases and J by 1 base, with 13 bases between them. Germline-derived CDR1 and CDR2 are GTSNPN and SVGIG (reference sequence). The CDR3 consists of 16 residues.

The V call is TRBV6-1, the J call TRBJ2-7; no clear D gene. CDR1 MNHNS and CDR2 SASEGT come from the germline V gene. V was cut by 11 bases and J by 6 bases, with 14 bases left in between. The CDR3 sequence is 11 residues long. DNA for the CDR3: TGTGCCGTCTCGAGAGAGCGCGAGCAGTACTTC. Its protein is CAVSREREQYF.

The CDR3 protein is CASSVVQTGDPPYEQYF. The CDR3 region has the DNA TGTGCCAGCAGCGTAGTCCAGACGGGGGACCCACCCTACGAGCAGTACTTC. This rearrangement joins TRBV9 to TRBJ2-7, with D perhaps matching TRBD2 (6 bases). V was pared by 0 bases and J by 2 bases, with 18 bases between. The CDR3 runs 17 residues. Per germline, CDR1 SGDLS and CDR2 YYNGEE.

CDR3 region: CASSGPYRGTEAFF. The CDR3 coding sequence is TGTGCCAGCAGTGGCCCATACCGGGGGACTGAAGCTTTCTTT. The rearrangement links TRBV2 to TRBJ1-1; D might be TRBD1 (5 bases). Trimming shortened V by 4 bases and J by 5 bases, and 14 bases separated the two germline ends. Looked up from germline, CDR1 is SNHLY and CDR2 is FYNNEI. The CDR3 is made up of 14 amino acids.